Presented here are 8 T cell receptor beta chains from one specimen sequenced in a study of OX40 agonist ivuxolimab in advanced cancers. Clones were sequenced by immunoSEQ multiplex PCR, and TCRdb holds only the in-frame ones, with some missing. The sample holds tens of thousands of clones, 80% to 95% seen once. The source was CD4+ or CD8+ T cells sorted from blood, collected in a trial of the OX40 agonist ivuxolimab. The source of these receptors is an adult with an advanced solid tumor such as melanoma, head and neck, liver or kidney cancer.

The chain carries TRBV18 and TRBJ2-1, with 10 bases fitting TRBD1. The V gene's germline CDR1 is KGHSH and CDR2 LQKENI. The CDR3 totals 15 residues. Unmatched junction bases numbered 5, after V lost 3 bases and J lost 6 bases. CDR3 amino acids: CASSPSDRGFNEQFF. DNA for the CDR3: TGTGCCAGCTCACCTTCGGACAGGGGGTTCAATGAGCAGTTCTTC.

The V and J genes are TRBV10-3 and TRBJ2-1; 9 bases are shared with TRBD2. The CDR3 extends over 15 amino acids. Germline CDR1 is ENHRY and CDR2 is SYGVKD. After removal of 6 bases from V and 3 bases from J, the junction contained 6 bases not matched to a gene. In nucleotides, the CDR3 is TGTGCCATCAGGGGGACTAGCAGCGACTACAATGAGCAGTTCTTC. Translation gives CAIRGTSSDYNEQFF.

This clone has a single count. This chain joins TRBV30 and TRBJ1-2; unclear D gene. The CDR3 runs to 11 residues. The germline CDR1 and CDR2 sequences are GTSNPN and SVGIG (reference sequence). V lost 2 bases and J 8 bases, leaving 9 bases between the germline ends. The CDR3 DNA sequence: TGTGCCTGGAGTTTTCAAACGGGCTACACCTTC. Protein: CAWSFQTGYTF.

The V call is TRBV27, the J call TRBJ2-1; D gene unclear. V dropped 5 bases and J dropped 11 bases, with 16 bases sitting between them. Germline CDR1 reads MNHEY; CDR2 reads SMNVEV (reference sequence). This CDR3 has 13 residues. This CDR3 reads CASSPISRTKQFF. DNA of the CDR3: TGTGCCAGCAGTCCGATATCGCGAACTAAGCAGTTCTTC.

In nucleotides, the CDR3 is TGTGCCAGCAGCTTAAGCGGCGGGAGCGTCGATGAGCAGTTCTTC. Its protein is CASSLSGGSVDEQFF. The J gene is TRBJ2-1, the V gene TRBV7-3; 7 bases align to TRBD2. The germline V gene has CDR1 SGHTA and CDR2 FQGTGA. This CDR3 comprises 15 residues. J lost 8 bases, V lost 1 base, and 8 bases had no gene match.

The chain has TRBV15 and TRBJ2-7; 7 nucleotides align to TRBD1. Germline V lookup: CDR1 LNHNV, CDR2 YYDKDF (reference sequence). This CDR3 contains 14 residues. V shed 5 bases and J 0 bases; nucleotides not matched to a gene: 4. CDR3 sequence: CATSLDRVSYEQYF. As DNA, the CDR3 is TGTGCCACCAGCCTAGACAGGGTCTCCTACGAGCAGTACTTC.

This clone was seen only a few times. The chain couples TRBV21-1 to TRBJ2-1; the table gives TRBD2 as D, unverified against the DNA. TRBV21-1 has pseudogene status. This CDR3 has 18 amino acids. This CDR3 is CASSGSTGLAGAYNEQFF. CDR3 nucleotides: TGTGCCAGCAGCGGGTCTACGGGCCTAGCGGGAGCCTACAATGAGCAGTTCTTC.

The rearrangement links TRBV5-1 to TRBJ2-3; D is tentatively TRBD1 or TRBD2 (5 bases each). Deletions cut 0 bases from V and 4 bases from J, with 18 bases between. The CDR3 covers 17 residues. Germline CDR1 is SGHRS and CDR2 is YFSETQ. As DNA, the CDR3 is TGCGCCAGCAGCTTGGAGAAGGCAGCGTTGGGGGCAGATACGCAGTATTTT. Amino acid sequence: CASSLEKAALGADTQYF.